This entry lists 32 T cell receptor beta chains sequenced from one sample in a study of sequential checkpoint blockade in melanoma. Clones were read by immunoSEQ multiplex PCR, and TCRdb kept only the in-frame ones, dropping some. This sample yields about 21,000 clones, of which 80% to 90% are seen a single time; around 10% belongs to the top ten. Noted treatment: randomized to nivolumab then ipilimumab (arm A) or the reverse (arm B). The specimen was CD8+ T cells sorted from blood (inferred from file names), collected from a patient given nivolumab and ipilimumab in sequence. The receptors shown here come from a human donor with melanoma.

This clone was detected once. V gene TRBV5-3 combines with J gene TRBJ2-3; the match to TRBD2 covers 8 bases. TRBV5-3 is identified as an open reading frame with a role that is uncertain. The CDR3 has 14 amino acids. The V gene end was trimmed by 2 bases and the J gene end by 4 bases; junction bases not matched to a gene: 3. The CDR3 protein is CARSFLLAADTQYF. CDR3 bases: TGTGCCAGAAGCTTCCTACTAGCGGCAGATACGCAGTATTTT.

The genes are TRBV10-1 and TRBJ2-5, with a possible D match to TRBD2 (6 bases). Between the trimmed V and J ends, which lost 3 bases and 2 bases, there was a span of 16 bases. The CDR3 contains 16 residues. CDR1 is WNHNN and CDR2 is SYGVQD in the germline V gene (reference sequence). CDR3 in DNA: TGCGCCAGCAGTGAATCGCGGGACCTACTACAAGAGACCCAGTACTTC. It specifies CASSESRDLLQETQYF.

The chain links TRBV2 to TRBJ1-5, with D perhaps matching TRBD1 (6 bases). CDR1 is SNHLY, CDR2 FYNNEI, per germline. The V end was cut by 4 bases, the J end by 6 bases, with 16 bases between. This CDR3 has 15 amino acids. CDR3: CASSGNRVGSQPQHF. The CDR3 DNA follows: TGTGCCAGCAGTGGGAACAGGGTAGGAAGTCAGCCCCAGCATTTT.

This chain connects TRBV27 to TRBJ1-4; maybe TRBD1 (5 bases). This CDR3 contains 16 residues. The germline V gene encodes CDR1 MNHEY and CDR2 SMNVEV (reference sequence). V lost 3 bases and J 0 bases, leaving 11 bases between the germline ends. The CDR3 region is CASSFLRGATNEKLFF. The CDR3 DNA follows: TGTGCCAGCAGTTTCCTCCGGGGGGCAACTAATGAAAAACTGTTTTTT.

The chain recombines TRBV4-3 with TRBJ1-3; 8 bases agree with TRBD1. The CDR3 consists of 19 residues. CDR1 is LGHNA and CDR2 is YSLEER in the germline V gene. The trim removed 3 bases at V and 3 bases at J, leaving 16 bases unmatched. This chain's CDR3 is CASSHGQGEPAFIGNTIYF. The CDR3 DNA reads TGCGCCAGCAGCCATGGACAGGGCGAGCCCGCATTTATTGGAAACACCATATATTTT.

This sequence joins TRBV6-1 and TRBJ2-7; the D gene is possibly TRBD2 (6 bases). CDR1 is MNHNS and CDR2 is SASEGT in the germline V gene. V dropped 1 base and J dropped 5 bases, with 12 bases sitting between them. This CDR3 has 14 amino acids. The CDR3 nucleotides read TGTGCCAGCAGTGAAGTCCTAGCTAGCGACGAGCAGTACTTC. This translates into CASSEVLASDEQYF.

In its sample, this clone is medium-sized. The J gene is TRBJ1-1, the V gene TRBV27, with 7 bases lining up with TRBD1. CDR1 is MNHEY and CDR2 is SMNVEV in the germline V gene (reference sequence). V lost 8 bases, J lost 9 bases, and 3 bases stayed unmatched. This CDR3 is built from 10 residues. CDR3 in DNA: TGTGCCAGCGGGACAGATAAAGCTTTCTTT. It yields the protein CASGTDKAFF.

This clone was seen just once. The chain combines TRBV28 with TRBJ2-7, with 9 bases aligning to TRBD1. With V trimmed by 4 bases and J by 2 bases, 9 bases remained unmatched. Germline CDR1 MDHEN, CDR2 SYDVKM. This CDR3 region has 16 residues. CDR3 nucleotides: TGTGCCAGCAGTTCAACCAGACAGGGGGGCACCTACGAGCAGTACTTC. It is translated as CASSSTRQGGTYEQYF.

The chain uses TRBV19 and TRBJ2-1, with D tentatively TRBD2 (5 bases). The CDR3 totals 15 residues. CDR1 is LNHDA, CDR2 SQIVND, per germline (reference sequence). V was pared by 3 bases and J by 2 bases, with 11 bases between. The CDR3 bases are TGTGCCAGTAGTATTTACGCCGGGGCCTACAATGAGCAGTTCTTC. Protein product: CASSIYAGAYNEQFF.

The chain uses TRBV4-3 and TRBJ2-7; tentative D call: TRBD2 (5 bases). Per the germline V gene, CDR1 is LGHNA and CDR2 is YSLEER. CDR3 length equals 15 residues. Trimming cost V 0 bases and J 0 bases, with 9 bases left between them. The chain's CDR3 is CASSQDRSGSYEQYF. CDR3 in DNA: TGCGCCAGCAGCCAAGATCGCAGCGGCTCCTACGAGCAGTACTTC.

This clone was picked up one time. The chain joins TRBV9 to TRBJ2-7; a weak D match, TRBD2 (5 bases). This CDR3 comprises 15 residues. From germline, CDR1 is SGDLS and CDR2 YYNGEE. The V and J ends lost 0 bases and 2 bases respectively, with 12 bases between them. The CDR3 DNA reads TGTGCCAGCAGCGTAGATCAGAAGACTACCTACGAGCAGTACTTC. Translated, it gives CASSVDQKTTYEQYF.

V and J are TRBV11-2 and TRBJ2-3, with unresolved D. The CDR3 length is 15 residues. V lost 6 bases and J lost 1, with 14 bases in between. Germline-derived CDR1 and CDR2 are SGHAT and FQNNGV. CDR3 loop: CASSFSYGRTDTQYF. The CDR3 nucleotides read TGTGCCAGCAGTTTCTCATATGGGCGCACAGATACGCAGTATTTT. Full variable domain (outside the CDR3, taken from reference TRBV11-2 and TRBJ2-3): EAGVAQSPRYKIIEKRQSVAFWCNPISGHATLYWYQQILGQGPKLLIQFQNNGVVDDSQLPKDRFSAERLKGVDSTLKIQPAKLEDSAVYLCASSFSYGRTDTQYFGPGTRLTVL.

The table lists this clone with a count of one. V and J are TRBV7-9 and TRBJ1-3; D may be TRBD1 (6 bases). The V end lost 3 bases, the J end lost 0 bases, and 18 bases lay between the germline ends. From germline, CDR1 is SEHNR and CDR2 FQNEAQ (reference sequence). This CDR3 spans 18 amino acids. The CDR3 nucleotides are TGTGCCAGCAGCTTGGGATACGGGACATCGCTCTCTGGAAACACCATATATTTT. Its protein product is CASSLGYGTSLSGNTIYF. Based on the CDR3 plus reference TRBV7-9 and TRBJ1-3, the full variable domain is DTGVSQNPRHKITKRGQNVTFRCDPISEHNRLYWYRQTLGQGPEFLTYFQNEAQLEKSRLLSDRFSAERPKGSFSTLEIQRTEQGDSAMYLCASSLGYGTSLSGNTIYFGEGSWLTVV.

The chain recombines TRBV5-6 with TRBJ1-2; D remains ambiguous. Trimming removed 0 bases at V and 5 bases at J, with 11 bases between. CDR1 SGHDT and CDR2 YYEEEE come from the germline V gene. The CDR3 loop spans 14 amino acids. The CDR3 DNA reads as TGTGCCAGCAGCTTGGAACTTTCTCTGTATGGCTACACCTTC. Encoded protein: CASSLELSLYGYTF.

The chain couples TRBV4-1 to TRBJ2-7, with 8 bases fitting TRBD2. The CDR3 covers 15 residues. Germline V gene data show CDR1 as MGHRA and CDR2 as YSYEKL. The J segment lost 3 bases and the V segment lost 3 bases, leaving 7 bases of the junction unmatched. The CDR3 coding sequence is TGCGCCAGCAGCCAGCCGGGCCGGGAGGGCTACGAGCAGTACTTC. Amino acids: CASSQPGREGYEQYF.

The chain has TRBV7-9 and TRBJ2-5; TRBD2 might be the D (5 bases). The CDR3 sequence is 14 residues long. V dropped 5 bases and J dropped 4 bases, with 14 bases sitting between them. Looked up from germline, CDR1 is SEHNR and CDR2 is FQNEAQ (reference sequence). The DNA of the CDR3 is TGTGCCAGCAGCGCGTCGGAGGCCAGAGAGACCCAGTACTTC. It is translated as CASSASEARETQYF.

The chain couples TRBV7-8 to TRBJ2-7; tentatively, D is TRBD1 (6 bases). V was clipped by 2 bases and J by 2 bases, with 13 bases between them. CDR3 length equals 15 residues. Germline V gene data show CDR1 as SGHVS and CDR2 as FQNEAQ. CDR3 nucleotides: TGTGCCAGCAGCTTAAACCAGGGGCTTGCCTACGAGCAGTACTTC. It translates to CASSLNQGLAYEQYF.

The genes are TRBV5-6 and TRBJ1-2; TRBD1 might be the D (5 bases). Trimming removed 5 bases from V and 0 bases from J, with 11 bases in between. The CDR3 extends over 14 amino acids. Per germline, CDR1 SGHDT and CDR2 YYEEEE. Here the CDR3 DNA reads TGTGCCAGCAGTCAGGGCTTAGCTAACTATGGCTACACCTTC. As protein: CASSQGLANYGYTF.

CDR3 sequence reads: CASSRGPAEGYTF. For the CDR3, the DNA is TGCGCCAGCAGCCGGGGGCCGGCAGAGGGCTACACCTTC. The chain is built from TRBV4-3 and TRBJ1-2; D perhaps matches TRBD1 (6 bases). Trimming took 4 bases from V and 8 from J, leaving 14 bases between them. The CDR3 extends over 13 amino acids. Per the germline V gene, CDR1 is LGHNA and CDR2 is YSLEER.

The chain employs TRBV4-1 and TRBJ2-7; a possible D gene is TRBD1 (6 bases). The CDR3 has 15 amino acids. Germline lookup yields CDR1 MGHRA and CDR2 YSYEKL. With 4 bases removed from V and 0 bases from J, the gap between germline ends came to 13 bases. The CDR3 sequence is CASSPGQGPSYEQYF. As DNA, the CDR3 is TGCGCCAGCAGCCCTGGGCAGGGGCCCTCCTACGAGCAGTACTTC.

The rearrangement joins TRBV28 to TRBJ2-7; D is perhaps TRBD2 (6 bases). The CDR3 has 14 amino acids. Germline lookup yields CDR1 MDHEN and CDR2 SYDVKM. Trimming shortened V by 3 bases and J by 2 bases, and 11 bases separated the two germline ends. CDR3 bases: TGTGCCAGCAGTTTTATCGGGGGAACCTACGAGCAGTACTTC. Protein product: CASSFIGGTYEQYF.

The CDR3 DNA follows: TGTGCCAGCAGCATGACTAGCGGGGACCCATCCTACAATGAGCAGTTCTTC. Translation gives CASSMTSGDPSYNEQFF. V is TRBV7-9 and J is TRBJ2-1; 11 bases are shared with TRBD2. The germline V gene has CDR1 SEHNR and CDR2 FQNEAQ (reference sequence). CDR3 length: 17 amino acids. J lost 1 base, V lost 5 bases, and 7 bases had no gene match.

V is TRBV19 and J is TRBJ2-3; D perhaps matches TRBD1 (6 bases). CDR3 length equals 15 residues. V dropped 7 bases and J dropped 6 bases, with 20 bases sitting between them. Germline-derived CDR1 and CDR2 are LNHDA and SQIVND (reference sequence). The CDR3 nucleotides are TGTGCCAGTACCTTAGCACAGGGACCCAGCGATACGCAGTATTTT. Its translation: CASTLAQGPSDTQYF.

The chain uses TRBV27 and TRBJ2-7; 10 bases align to TRBD1. With V trimmed by 1 base and J by 2 bases, 8 bases remained unmatched. The CDR3 runs 17 residues. Germline CDR1 and CDR2: MNHEY and SMNVEV (reference sequence). The CDR3: CASSLLFGTGVAYEQYF. The CDR3 coding sequence is TGTGCCAGCAGTTTATTATTTGGGACAGGGGTTGCCTACGAGCAGTACTTC.

V usage is TRBV28 and J usage is TRBJ1-2, with 8 positions matching TRBD1. The CDR3 is 13 residues long. Germline CDR1 and CDR2: MDHEN and SYDVKM. V trimming: 4 bases; J trimming: 2 bases; junction bases outside the gene matches: 0. Here the CDR3 reads CASSWTGNYGYTF. CDR3 nucleotides: TGTGCCAGCAGTTGGACAGGGAACTATGGCTACACCTTC.

The V gene is TRBV12-5, the J gene TRBJ2-3; TRBD2 agrees at 13 bases. Looked up from germline, CDR1 is LGHNT and CDR2 is FRNRAP. This CDR3 comprises 15 residues. V lost 5 bases, J lost 5 bases, and 4 bases stayed unmatched. The CDR3 nucleotides are TGTGCTAGTGGTCCCACTAGCGGGGGGGGAGATACGCAGTATTTT. It codes for CASGPTSGGGDTQYF.

CDR3 sequence: CASSYPTRTGTYEQYF. The CDR3 coding sequence is TGTGCCAGCAGTTACCCCACAAGGACAGGGACCTACGAGCAGTACTTC. The J gene is TRBJ2-7, the V gene TRBV6-5; 8 bases agree with TRBD1. CDR3 size: 16 residues. Trimming took 2 bases from V and 2 from J; bases not matched to a gene: 8. Germline values: CDR1 MNHEY, CDR2 SVGAGI.

In its sample, this clone was seen a few times. The chain carries TRBV5-1 and TRBJ1-1; unclear D gene. The germline CDR1 and CDR2 sequences are SGHRS and YFSETQ. The length of the CDR3 is 13 residues. The V and J ends lost 3 bases and 2 bases respectively, with 8 bases between them. The CDR3 region is CASSWELNTEAFF. CDR3 sequence (DNA): TGCGCCAGCAGCTGGGAGCTAAACACTGAAGCTTTCTTT.

The genes are TRBV11-2 and TRBJ1-2; 7 nucleotides align to TRBD1. CDR3 length: 15 residues. Germline CDR1 reads SGHAT; CDR2 reads FQNNGV. After removal of 4 bases from V and 3 bases from J, the junction contained 8 bases not matched to a gene. The CDR3 sequence: CASSSSGTAYYGYTF. CDR3 coding DNA: TGTGCCAGCAGCTCCTCGGGGACAGCCTACTATGGCTACACCTTC.

V and J are TRBV7-2 and TRBJ1-2; D may be TRBD1 (6 bases). Trimming stripped 3 bases from V and 3 bases from J, with 11 bases between. The germline gives CDR1 SGHTA, CDR2 FQGNSA. The length of the CDR3 is 14 residues. The CDR3 loop is CASSLLRGYYGYTF. CDR3 nucleotide sequence: TGTGCCAGCAGCTTGCTCAGGGGCTACTATGGCTACACCTTC.

This clone turned up a few times. V usage is TRBV27 and J usage is TRBJ2-7; TRBD1 matches at 11 bases. This CDR3 is 17 amino acids long. The V and J ends lost 5 bases and 3 bases, in that order; junction bases with no gene match: 12. Per the germline V gene, CDR1 is MNHEY and CDR2 is SMNVEV (reference sequence). The CDR3 DNA sequence: TGTGCCAGCAGTGATACCCGGGGGACAGGGGGTCTCTACGAGCAGTACTTC. This translates into CASSDTRGTGGLYEQYF.

The CDR3 region is CASSLAAVQRGYTF. As DNA, the CDR3 is TGTGCCAGCAGCTTGGCAGCAGTACAGAGAGGCTACACCTTC. The genes are TRBV5-6 and TRBJ1-2, with D unresolved. The V end lost 0 bases, the J end lost 8 bases, and 14 bases lay between the germline ends. This CDR3 is built from 14 residues. Germline-derived CDR1 and CDR2 are SGHDT and YYEEEE.